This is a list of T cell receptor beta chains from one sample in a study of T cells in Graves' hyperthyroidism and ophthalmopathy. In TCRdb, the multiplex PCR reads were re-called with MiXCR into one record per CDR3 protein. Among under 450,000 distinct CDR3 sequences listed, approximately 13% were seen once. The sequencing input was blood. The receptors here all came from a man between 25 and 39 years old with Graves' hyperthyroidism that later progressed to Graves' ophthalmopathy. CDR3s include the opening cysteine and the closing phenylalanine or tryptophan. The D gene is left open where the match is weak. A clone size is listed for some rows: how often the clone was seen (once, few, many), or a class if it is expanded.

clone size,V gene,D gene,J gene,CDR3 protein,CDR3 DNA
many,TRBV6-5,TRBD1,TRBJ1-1,CASSYTDRGLNTEAFF,TGTGCCAGCAGTTACACTGACAGGGGACTGAACACTGAAGCTTTCTTT
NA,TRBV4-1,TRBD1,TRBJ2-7,CASSQGPTGGARSEQYF,TGCGCCAGCAGCCAAGGCCCAACAGGGGGCGCGAGGAGCGAGCAGTACTTC
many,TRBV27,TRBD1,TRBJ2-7,CASSPLLPWTGDEQYF,TGTGCCAGCAGTCCGCTTTTGCCATGGACAGGGGACGAGCAGTACTTC
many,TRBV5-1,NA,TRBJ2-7,CASSPVEFRREQYF,TGCGCCAGCAGCCCCGTGGAGTTCCGTCGCGAGCAGTACTTC
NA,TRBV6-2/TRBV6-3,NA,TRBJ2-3,CASSHRENTDTQYF,TGTGCCAGCAGCCACAGAGAGAACACAGATACGCAGTATTTT
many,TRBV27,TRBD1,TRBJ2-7,CASMRDRGLYEQYF,TGTGCCAGCATGAGGGACAGGGGGCTCTACGAGCAGTACTTC
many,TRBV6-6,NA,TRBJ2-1,CASSYRGAGEQFF,TGTGCCAGCAGTTACAGGGGGGCGGGTGAGCAGTTCTTC
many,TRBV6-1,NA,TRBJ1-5,CASIPRGAFNQPQHF,TGTGCCAGCATTCCACGCGGGGCCTTCAATCAGCCCCAGCATTTT
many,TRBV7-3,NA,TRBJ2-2,CASSPGQIYSGELFF,TGTGCCAGCAGCCCCGGACAGATATACAGCGGGGAGCTGTTTTTT
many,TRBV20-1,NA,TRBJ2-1,CSARDPGAPKGGYNEQFF,TGCAGTGCTAGAGATCCGGGGGCACCAAAGGGGGGATACAATGAGCAGTTCTTC
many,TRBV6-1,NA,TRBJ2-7,CASSTTYQAVYEQYF,TGTGCCAGCAGCACCACGTACCAGGCTGTCTACGAGCAGTACTTC
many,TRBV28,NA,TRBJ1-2,CASSLEQSSYGYTF,TGTGCCAGCAGTTTAGAGCAGTCGTCCTATGGCTACACCTTC
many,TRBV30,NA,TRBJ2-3,CASTGGPGDTQYF,TGTGCCTCTACCGGGGGGCCTGGAGATACGCAGTATTTT
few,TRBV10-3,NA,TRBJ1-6,CAISERAPWGNSPLHF,TGTGCCATCAGTGAGCGGGCACCCTGGGGCAATTCACCCCTCCACTTT
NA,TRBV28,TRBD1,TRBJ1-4,CASSLGGRQLFF,TGTGCCAGCAGCTTAGGGGGCAGGCAACTGTTTTTT
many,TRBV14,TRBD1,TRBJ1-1,CASSQDLGQINTEAFF,TGTGCCAGCAGCCAAGATCTGGGACAGATAAACACTGAAGCTTTCTTT
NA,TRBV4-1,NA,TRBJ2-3,CASSSKQAEDTQYF,TGCGCCAGCAGCTCTAAACAGGCAGAAGATACGCAGTATTTT
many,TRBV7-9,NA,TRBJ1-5,CASSSTVSNQPQHF,TGTGCCAGCAGCTCGACAGTTAGCAATCAGCCCCAGCATTTT
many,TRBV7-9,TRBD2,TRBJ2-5,CASSPWASGDQETQYF,TGTGCCAGCAGCCCCTGGGCTAGCGGAGACCAAGAGACCCAGTACTTC
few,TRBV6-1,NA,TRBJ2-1,CASSGNGAVVFF,TGTGCCAGCAGTGGGAACGGGGCGGTTGTGTTCTTC
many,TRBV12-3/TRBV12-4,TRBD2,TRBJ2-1,CASSPLRSGGRYNEQFF,TGTGCCAGCAGTCCCCTCCGAAGCGGGGGGAGGTACAATGAGCAGTTCTTC
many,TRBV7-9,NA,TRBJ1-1,CASSGAGPPVQVMNTEAFF,TGTGCCAGCAGCGGGGCAGGGCCCCCGGTTCAGGTCATGAACACTGAAGCTTTCTTT
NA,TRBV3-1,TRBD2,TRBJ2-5,CASSQVASGGSKTQYF,TGTGCCAGCAGCCAAGTAGCTAGCGGGGGGTCAAAGACCCAGTACTTC
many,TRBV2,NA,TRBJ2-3,CASTYRVGGDTQYF,TGTGCCAGCACCTACAGGGTTGGGGGAGATACGCAGTATTTT
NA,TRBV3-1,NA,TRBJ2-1,CASRAAGVSLGYNEQFF,TGTGCCAGCAGAGCTGCCGGGGTGTCTTTGGGGTACAATGAGCAGTTCTTC
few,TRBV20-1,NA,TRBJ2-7,CSAPTTLTNYEQYF,TGCAGTGCTCCGACTACGCTTACGAACTACGAGCAGTACTTC